This T cell receptor (beta chain) was identified in a study of OX40 agonist ivuxolimab in advanced cancers. Turning to the study itself: Every patient in dose escalation had hepatocellular carcinoma, melanoma, renal cell or head and neck cancer. Participants averaged approximately 60 years of age (range roughly 23 to 79) and were over 75% male.

Blood specimens came from baseline, cycle 4 day 1, and cycle 7 day 1. General study results and limits: Clonal expansion was seen in CD4+ and CD8+ blood T cells by week 6 at 0.1 to 3.0 mg/kg.

Libraries were prepared by immunoSEQ multiplex PCR; TCRdb keeps only in-frame clonotypes and omits some of them. The sample shows about 33,000 clones, roughly 80% of them seen only once. The V gene lost 5 bases and the J gene lost 1 base, with 18 bases spanning the gap. The CDR3 length is 18 residues. From germline, CDR1 is MDHEN and CDR2 SYDVKM. Notes on this clone: The antigen remains undetermined.

The TCR comes from an adult with an advanced solid tumor such as melanoma, head and neck, liver or kidney cancer. The material sequenced was CD4+ or CD8+ T cells sorted from blood, taken in a trial of the OX40 agonist ivuxolimab. The V call is TRBV28, the J call TRBJ2-6; tentatively, D is TRBD1 (6 bases). CDR3 nucleotides: TGTGCCAGCAGTCCCCGGACAGCCCGACCTTCTGGGGCCAACGTCCTGACTTTC. Translating gives CASSPRTARPSGANVLTF. The complete variable domain, with remaining parts taken from reference TRBV28 and TRBJ2-6, reads DVKVTQSSRYLVKRTGEKVFLECVQDMDHENMFWYRQDPGLGLRLIYFSYDVKMKEKGDIPEGYSVSREKKERFSLILESASTNQTSMYLCASSPRTARPSGANVLTFGAGSRLTVL.